The source of this T cell receptor (beta chain) is a study of OX40 agonist ivuxolimab in advanced cancers. The overall study: An agonistic anti-OX40 (CD134) antibody, ivuxolimab, was used to treat the patients.

No patient had autoimmune disease or received systemic immunosuppression. Trimming removed 4 bases at V and 5 bases at J, with 10 bases between. The CDR3 is 12 residues long. From germline, CDR1 is SGDLS and CDR2 YYNGEE. Worth noting for this clone: The antigen is unknown.

Sequencing used immunoSEQ multiplex PCR; TCRdb keeps in-frame clones, though not all of them. The sample has approximately 70,000 clones; approximately 83% are singletons. The study's findings and limits: The specificity for antigen of the expanded peripheral T cells was not determined.

The origin of this receptor is an adult with an advanced solid tumor such as melanoma, head and neck, liver or kidney cancer. The sample consisted of CD4+ or CD8+ T cells sorted from blood, taken in a trial of the OX40 agonist ivuxolimab. This sequence joins TRBV9 and TRBJ2-7, with D tentatively TRBD1 (6 bases). The CDR3 loop is CASSLQGNEQYF. DNA of the CDR3: TGTGCCAGCAGCCTTCAGGGGAACGAGCAGTACTTC.